These 22 T cell receptor beta chains share one sample of origin, sequenced in a study of cytomegalovirus exposure and HLA in healthy donors. Primers for the PCR totalled 60 Vbeta and 13 Jbeta. TCRdb keeps only in-frame clones here, not all; method: immunoSEQ multiplex PCR. The table shows approximately 120,000 clones, with roughly 85% occurring only once. Sequenced sample: PBMCs. Receptor source: a man aged 18 to 35 in good health and CMV-seropositive.

V gene TRBV7-6 combines with J gene TRBJ2-1, with TRBD2 matching over 9 bases. This CDR3 has 15 amino acids. CDR1 SGHVS and CDR2 FNYEAQ come from the germline V gene. V shed 7 bases and J 2 bases; nucleotides not matched to a gene: 6. This CDR3 reads CASKRAGGTYNEQFF. The CDR3 DNA reads TGTGCCAGCAAACGAGCGGGGGGAACCTACAATGAGCAGTTCTTC.

Turning to this clone: The germline gene is not matched at one end of the junction; a read error may be the cause. The chain uses TRBV9 and TRBJ1-2; no clear D. CDR3 size: 15 residues. Germline V gene sequence: CDR1 SGDLS, CDR2 YYNGEE. CDR3 loop: CASTVEASVVGGYTF. CDR3 DNA sequence: TGTGCCAGCACCGTAGAGGCCAGTGTGGTGGGCGGCTACACCTTC.

The CDR3 DNA follows: TGTGCCAGTAGTATACAGGGTAGCAATCAGCCCCAGCATTTT. Its translation: CASSIQGSNQPQHF. This sequence joins TRBV19 and TRBJ1-5, with TRBD1 as a possible D gene (5 bases). The CDR3 length is 14 residues. The V and J ends lost 2 bases and 0 bases respectively, with 5 bases between them. Germline lookup yields CDR1 LNHDA and CDR2 SQIVND (reference sequence).

This chain joins TRBV6-6 and TRBJ1-5; 7 bases are a match to TRBD1. The CDR3 consists of 14 residues. Germline V gene data show CDR1 as MNHNY and CDR2 as SVGAGI (reference sequence). Germline trimming cut 4 bases from V and 7 bases from J; bases unmatched to any gene: 7. The CDR3 region is CASSSTGYRQPQHF. CDR3 DNA: TGTGCCAGCAGTTCGACAGGGTACCGACAGCCCCAGCATTTT.

The chain's CDR3 is CASSISGTGSYEQYF. In nucleotides, the CDR3 is TGCGCCAGCAGCATATCCGGGACAGGCTCCTACGAGCAGTACTTC. This sequence joins TRBV5-1 and TRBJ2-7, with 8 bases aligning to TRBD1. CDR1 and CDR2 from the germline V gene are SGHRS and YFSETQ. The CDR3 extends over 15 amino acids. The V gene end was trimmed by 4 bases and the J gene end by 0 bases; junction bases not matched to a gene: 6.

This chain links TRBV19 with TRBJ1-2, with 10 bases identical to TRBD1. V lost 8 bases to trimming and J lost 0 bases; unmatched junction nucleotides: 6. Germline CDR1 LNHDA, CDR2 SQIVND (reference sequence). CDR3 length: 15 amino acids. CDR3 coding DNA: TGTGCCAGTCTGGACAGGGGGGAGGCTAACTATGGCTACACCTTC. Amino acid sequence: CASLDRGEANYGYTF.

The rearrangement links TRBV6-4 to TRBJ1-2, with D possibly TRBD1 on 5 matching bases. The CDR3 length is 15 residues. Trimming left V 6 bases short and J 6 bases short, with 20 bases between. Germline-derived CDR1 and CDR2 are MRHNA and SNTAGT. The CDR3 reads CASRPDQGPRNGYTF. DNA for the CDR3: TGTGCCAGCAGACCCGACCAGGGTCCGAGGAATGGCTACACCTTC.

This clone is a singleton in its sample. The V gene is TRBV27, the J gene TRBJ2-1; D gene uncertain. V gave up 0 bases and J gave up 10 bases, with 16 bases separating them. CDR3 length: 15 residues. CDR1 is MNHEY and CDR2 is SMNVEV in the germline V gene (reference sequence). CDR3 sequence reads: CASSLSPRIDGEQFF. The CDR3 nucleotides read TGTGCCAGCAGTTTATCCCCAAGAATAGACGGGGAGCAGTTCTTC.

The chain combines TRBV6-1 with TRBJ2-6; D possibly corresponds to TRBD1 (5 bases). Germline V gene data show CDR1 as MNHNS and CDR2 as SASEGT. V was cut by 5 bases and J by 0 bases, with 8 bases left in between. The CDR3 length is 15 residues. The CDR3 sequence: CASSKDISGANVLTF. Here the CDR3 DNA reads TGTGCCAGCAGTAAGGACATCTCTGGGGCCAACGTCCTGACTTTC.

V usage is TRBV6-5 and J usage is TRBJ1-1; D uncertain. The CDR3 loop spans 14 amino acids. Per germline, CDR1 MNHEY and CDR2 SVGAGI. Trimming stripped 5 bases from V and 1 base from J, with 11 bases between. CDR3 sequence (DNA): TGTGCCAGCAGTACTAATCCGTGGAACACTGAAGCTTTCTTT. It is translated as CASSTNPWNTEAFF.

The gene calls are TRBV29-1 and TRBJ2-7; TRBD1 matches 8 bases. Germline V CDR1 and CDR2: SQVTM, ANQGSEA. There are 12 residues in the CDR3. V lost 8 bases, J lost 0 bases, and 3 bases stayed unmatched. CDR3 bases: TGCAGCAGGACAGGGAGCTCCTACGAGCAGTACTTC. Translated, it gives CSRTGSSYEQYF.

This rearrangement joins TRBV19 to TRBJ1-3, with 7 bases matching TRBD1. Germline CDR1 reads LNHDA; CDR2 reads SQIVND (reference sequence). The CDR3 runs 13 residues. V dropped 9 bases and J dropped 3; count of bases not matched to a gene: 5. As DNA, the CDR3 is TGTGCCAGCTTCAGGGGGTTTGGAAACACCATATATTTT. As protein: CASFRGFGNTIYF. Drawing the rest from reference TRBV19 and TRBJ1-3, the complete variable domain is DGGITQSPKYLFRKEGQNVTLSCEQNLNHDAMYWYRQDPGQGLRLIYYSQIVNDFQKGDIAEGYSVSREKKESFPLTVTSAQKNPTAFYLCASFRGFGNTIYFGEGSWLTVV.

The CDR3 sequence is CASSEGGYTQYF. The CDR3, as DNA: TGTGCCAGCAGTGAAGGCGGATATACGCAGTATTTT. This chain joins TRBV2 and TRBJ2-3, with D uncertain. V was cut by 1 base and J by 7 bases, with 6 bases left in between. CDR1 and CDR2 from the germline V gene are SNHLY and FYNNEI. The CDR3 consists of 12 residues.

The chain couples TRBV7-8 to TRBJ2-7; TRBD2 agrees at 8 bases. J was trimmed by 2 bases and V by 5 bases; bases with no gene match: 8. Germline V gives CDR1 SGHVS, CDR2 FQNEAQ. The length of the CDR3 is 15 residues. The CDR3 sequence is CASSPDSGVPYEQYF. CDR3 nucleotide sequence: TGTGCCAGCAGCCCAGATAGCGGGGTCCCCTACGAGCAGTACTTC.

Here the CDR3 reads CASSQSRRAGGPTGELFF. In nucleotides, the CDR3 is TGCGCCAGCAGCCAAAGCCGAAGAGCGGGGGGGCCCACCGGGGAGCTGTTTTTT. This chain connects TRBV4-1 to TRBJ2-2, with TRBD2 matching 10 bases. Germline CDR1 MGHRA, CDR2 YSYEKL. The CDR3 loop spans 18 amino acids. The ends lost 2 bases at V and 4 bases at J; junction bases unmatched: 10.

V usage is TRBV13 and J usage is TRBJ2-7, with TRBD2 as a possible D gene (6 bases). CDR1 and CDR2 (germline): PRHDT, FYEKMQ (reference sequence). Deletions cut 3 bases from V and 1 base from J, with 7 bases between. The CDR3 covers 13 residues. The CDR3 bases are TGTGCCAGCAGCTTGGGGACTTCCTACGAGCAGTACTTC. As protein: CASSLGTSYEQYF. Looking up the rest from reference TRBV13 and TRBJ2-7 gives the full variable domain: AAGVIQSPRHLIKEKRETATLKCYPIPRHDTVYWYQQGPGQDPQFLISFYEKMQSDKGSIPDRFSAQQFSDYHSELNMSSLELGDSALYFCASSLGTSYEQYFGPGTRLTVT.

V usage is TRBV6-5 and J usage is TRBJ2-7; TRBD2 matches at 10 bases. In germline, CDR1 is MNHEY, CDR2 SVGAGI. V shed 8 bases, J shed 2 bases, and the junction held 6 bases outside the gene matches. This CDR3 contains 14 residues. The CDR3 is CASQESGGAYEQYF. CDR3 DNA sequence: TGTGCCAGCCAGGAGAGCGGGGGGGCCTACGAGCAGTACTTC.

The V gene is TRBV4-1, the J gene TRBJ1-1; D gene unclear. The CDR3 is 14 residues long. CDR1 and CDR2 (germline): MGHRA, YSYEKL. V gave up 4 bases and J gave up 5 bases, with 14 bases separating them. The CDR3 nucleotides read TGCGCCAGCAGCCCCAAACCCGTCGGGACTGAAGCTTTCTTT. This encodes CASSPKPVGTEAFF.

The rearrangement joins TRBV2 to TRBJ1-4; TRBD1 matches at 7 bases. V lost 5 bases to trimming and J lost 4 bases; unmatched junction nucleotides: 4. This CDR3 comprises 14 residues. The V gene's germline CDR1 is SNHLY and CDR2 FYNNEI. In DNA form, the CDR3 reads TGTGCCAGCAGTAAACAGGGGCGTAATGAAAAACTGTTTTTT. Its protein product is CASSKQGRNEKLFF.

This clone was seen a few times. V gene TRBV4-1 combines with J gene TRBJ1-3; D uncertain. Per germline, CDR1 MGHRA and CDR2 YSYEKL. Trimming took off 2 bases at V and 1 base at J, with 9 bases between the two ends. The CDR3 runs 15 residues. CDR3 residues: CASSQTHVSGNTIYF. In DNA, the CDR3 is TGCGCCAGCAGCCAAACACATGTTTCTGGAAACACCATATATTTT.

The chain joins TRBV5-5 to TRBJ1-1; tentatively, D is TRBD1 (5 bases). Germline CDR1 reads SGHKS; CDR2 reads YYEKEE (reference sequence). Trimming left V 4 bases short and J 5 bases short, with 9 bases between. The CDR3 is made up of 12 amino acids. The CDR3 bases are TGTGCCAGCAGCGGGGGAGGGACTGAAGCTTTCTTT. Protein sequence: CASSGGGTEAFF.

The V call is TRBV30, the J call TRBJ2-7, with TRBD2 matching over 8 bases. Germline values: CDR1 GTSNPN, CDR2 SVGIG (reference sequence). The junction had 12 bases not matched to a gene; V was cut back by 3 bases and J by 5 bases. The CDR3 has 15 amino acids. The CDR3 sequence is CAWRASGGLANEQYF. In nucleotides, the CDR3 is TGTGCCTGGAGAGCAAGCGGGGGCCTAGCTAACGAGCAGTACTTC.